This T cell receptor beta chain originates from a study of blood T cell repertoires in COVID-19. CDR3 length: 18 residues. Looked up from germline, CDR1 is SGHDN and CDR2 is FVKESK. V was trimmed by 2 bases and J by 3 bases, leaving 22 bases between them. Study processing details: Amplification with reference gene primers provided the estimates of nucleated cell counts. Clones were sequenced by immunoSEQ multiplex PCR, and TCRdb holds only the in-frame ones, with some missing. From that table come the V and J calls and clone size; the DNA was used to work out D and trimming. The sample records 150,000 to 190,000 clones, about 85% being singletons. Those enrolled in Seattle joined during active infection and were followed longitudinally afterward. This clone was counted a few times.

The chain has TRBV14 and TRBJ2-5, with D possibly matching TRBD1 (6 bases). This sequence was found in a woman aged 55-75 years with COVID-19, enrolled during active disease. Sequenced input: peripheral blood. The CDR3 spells CASSQIPLGRGPKETQYF. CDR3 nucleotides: TGTGCCAGCAGCCAAATCCCACTTGGCAGGGGTCCGAAAGAGACCCAGTACTTC.